A selection of T cell receptor beta chains follows, all from one sample in a study of T cells after yellow fever vaccination. TCRdb reprocessed the 5' RACE reads with MiXCR, giving one entry per CDR3 protein. This table holds some 220,000 distinct CDR3 sequences, 3% to 3.5% found once. Sequencing used CD4+ T cells sorted from PBMCs, obtained 10 days after the yellow fever booster vaccination. The source of these receptors is a man aged 18 to 29 who received the YFV17D yellow fever vaccine. Each CDR3 is given with its conserved first and last residue. The order of the fields is V gene, clone size, D gene, J gene, CDR3 protein, CDR3 DNA. The D gene is left open where the match is weak. Clone size appears in some rows only: once, few, many, or a class for an expanded clone.

>TRBV7-9|many|TRBD1|TRBJ1-5
CASSLGQGFSQPQHF
TGTGCCAGCAGCTTGGGACAGGGGTTTAGTCAGCCCCAGCATTTT
>TRBV20-1|-|-|TRBJ2-3
CSARDLTGGVDTQYF
TGCAGTGCTAGAGATCTGACCGGAGGGGTTGATACGCAGTATTTT
>TRBV7-2|many|-|TRBJ2-5
CASSLQGGQETQYF
TGTGCCAGCAGCTTACAGGGAGGCCAAGAGACCCAGTACTTC
>TRBV28|many|-|TRBJ1-2
CASSLFLATAEGYTF
TGTGCCAGCAGTTTATTTTTGGCCACGGCGGAGGGCTACACCTTC
>TRBV6-2/TRBV6-3|-|-|TRBJ1-2
CASSARQGSDGYTF
TGTGCCAGCAGTGCCCGGCAGGGTTCGGATGGCTACACCTTC
>TRBV7-2|few|-|TRBJ2-5
CASSPNPRGLMETQYF
TGTGCCAGCAGCCCTAACCCACGGGGACTCATGGAGACCCAGTACTTC
>TRBV20-1|many|-|TRBJ2-7
CSARATGYTYEQYF
TGCAGTGCTAGAGCCACAGGGTACACCTACGAGCAGTACTTC
>TRBV5-1|few|TRBD2|TRBJ2-5
CASSMRRTSGTQETQYF
TGCGCCAGCAGCATGAGGCGGACTAGCGGTACTCAAGAGACCCAGTACTTC
>TRBV7-2|many|-|TRBJ1-2
CASSLDLVMTNYGYTF
TGTGCCAGCAGCTTAGATTTAGTTATGACTAACTATGGCTACACCTTC
>TRBV2|-|-|TRBJ2-6
CARDKGRGANVLTF
TGTGCCAGGGACAAGGGGCGTGGGGCCAACGTCCTGACTTTC
>TRBV6-4|many|-|TRBJ2-1
CASSDLVAWAYNEQFF
TGTGCCAGCAGTGACTTGGTGGCATGGGCCTACAATGAGCAGTTCTTC
>TRBV5-1|few|-|TRBJ2-1
CASSLLTWDEQFF
TGCGCCAGCAGCCTCCTGACCTGGGATGAGCAGTTCTTC
>TRBV7-2|many|-|TRBJ1-1
CASHPGVNTEAFF
TGTGCCAGCCACCCGGGGGTAAACACTGAAGCTTTCTTT
>TRBV29-1|many|-|TRBJ1-1
CSVDKENTEAFF
TGCAGCGTTGACAAGGAGAACACTGAAGCTTTCTTT
>TRBV11-1|many|-|TRBJ1-1
CASSLTYTEAFF
TGTGCCAGCAGCTTAACGTACACTGAAGCTTTCTTT
>TRBV19|few|-|TRBJ1-2
CASSIAIGQNTNYGYTF
TGTGCCAGTAGTATAGCGATCGGGCAGAATACGAACTATGGCTACACCTTC
>TRBV7-2|few|-|TRBJ1-1
CASSFLSGRVGTEAFF
TGTGCCAGCAGCTTCCTATCAGGGAGGGTGGGCACTGAAGCTTTCTTT
>TRBV6-4|few|-|TRBJ1-5
CASSPDSTYQPQHF
TGTGCCAGCAGCCCAGACTCGACCTATCAGCCCCAGCATTTT
>TRBV6-1|-|-|TRBJ2-1
CASSGPNEQFF
TGTGCCAGCAGTGGGCCTAATGAGCAGTTCTTC
>TRBV4-2|many|-|TRBJ2-2
CASSQVIRVGGELFF
TGTGCCAGCAGCCAAGTCATCCGGGTGGGCGGGGAGCTGTTTTTT
>TRBV7-6|many|-|TRBJ1-6
CASSLGVAGSSYNSPLHF
TGTGCCAGCAGCTTAGGAGTTGCGGGGAGCTCCTATAATTCACCCCTCCACTTT
>TRBV7-2|many|TRBD1|TRBJ1-4
CASSWGGTGATNEKLFF
TGTGCCAGCAGCTGGGGGGGGACAGGGGCAACTAATGAAAAACTGTTTTTT
>TRBV18|few|-|TRBJ2-7
CASSPGRSYEQYF
TGTGCCAGCTCACCGGGGAGGTCCTACGAGCAGTACTTC
>TRBV5-1|-|TRBD1|TRBJ1-1
CASSLSTGVTEAFF
TGCGCCAGCAGCTTGAGTACAGGGGTCACTGAAGCTTTCTTT
>TRBV11-2|few|-|TRBJ1-1
CASSFPGVNTEAFF
TGTGCCAGCAGCTTCCCGGGGGTGAACACTGAAGCTTTCTTT
>TRBV4-2|many|-|TRBJ2-1
CASRNPKKSDEQFF
TGTGCCAGCAGAAATCCTAAAAAGTCCGATGAGCAGTTCTTC
>TRBV28|many|-|TRBJ2-6
CASSLRGANVLTF
TGTGCCAGCAGTTTGCGGGGGGCCAACGTCCTGACTTTC
>TRBV5-1|many|-|TRBJ2-3
CASSLGGTSATDTQYF
TGCGCCAGCAGCTTGGGGGGGACTTCGGCCACAGATACGCAGTATTTT
>TRBV7-2|-|-|TRBJ1-2
CASSPVSNYGYTF
TGTGCCAGCAGCCCCGTCAGTAACTATGGCTACACCTTC
>TRBV5-6|many|TRBD2|TRBJ2-5
CASSRSGAQYF
TGTGCCAGCAGTCGTAGCGGGGCTCAGTACTTC
>TRBV3-1|-|-|TRBJ1-1
CASSQGLRGGTEAFF
TGTGCCAGCAGCCAAGGATTACGGGGGGGCACTGAAGCTTTCTTT